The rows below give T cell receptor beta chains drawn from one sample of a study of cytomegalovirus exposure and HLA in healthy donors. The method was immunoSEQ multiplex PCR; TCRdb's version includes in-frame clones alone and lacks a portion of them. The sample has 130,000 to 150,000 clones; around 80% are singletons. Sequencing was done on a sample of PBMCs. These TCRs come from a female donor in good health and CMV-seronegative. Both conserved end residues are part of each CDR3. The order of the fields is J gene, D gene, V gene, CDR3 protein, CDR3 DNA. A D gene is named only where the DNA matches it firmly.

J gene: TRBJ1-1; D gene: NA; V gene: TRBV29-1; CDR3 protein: CSVANTEAFF; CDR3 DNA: TGCAGCGTTGCTAACACTGAAGCTTTCTTT
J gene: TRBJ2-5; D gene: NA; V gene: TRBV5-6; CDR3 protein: CASSLLTDRETQYF; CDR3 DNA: TGTGCCAGCAGCTTGTTGACAGATCGAGAGACCCAGTACTTC
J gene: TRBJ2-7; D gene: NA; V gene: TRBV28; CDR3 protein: CASSHTGRGPSYEQYF; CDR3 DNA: TGTGCCAGCAGTCACACAGGGAGGGGTCCCTCCTACGAGCAGTACTTC
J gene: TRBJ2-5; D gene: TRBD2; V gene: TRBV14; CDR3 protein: CASSRRGAETQYF; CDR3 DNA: TGTGCCTCCTCAAGGCGGGGGGCTGAGACCCAGTACTTC
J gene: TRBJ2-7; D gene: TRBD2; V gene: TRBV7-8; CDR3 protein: CASTPGGSSYEQYF; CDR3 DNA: TGTGCCAGCACTCCGGGAGGGAGCTCCTACGAGCAGTACTTC
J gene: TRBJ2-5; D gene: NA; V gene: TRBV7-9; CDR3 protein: CASSTPPGLQETQYF; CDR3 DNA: TGTGCCAGCAGCACCCCCCCGGGACTGCAAGAGACCCAGTACTTC
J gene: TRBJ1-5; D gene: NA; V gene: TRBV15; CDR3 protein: CATSRRRREGGTVNQPQHF; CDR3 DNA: TGTGCCACCAGCAGACGACGGCGGGAGGGGGGCACGGTCAATCAGCCCCAGCATTTT
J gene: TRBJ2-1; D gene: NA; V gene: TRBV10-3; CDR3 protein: CAIKNDAYEQFF; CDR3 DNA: TGTGCCATCAAAAATGATGCGTATGAGCAGTTCTTC
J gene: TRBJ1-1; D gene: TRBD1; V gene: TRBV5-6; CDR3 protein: CASSLTGGTEAFF; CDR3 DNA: TGTGCCAGCAGCCTCACAGGGGGCACTGAAGCTTTCTTT
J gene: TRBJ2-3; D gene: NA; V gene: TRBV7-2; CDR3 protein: CASSSFPTGLDTQYF; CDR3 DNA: TGTGCCAGCAGCTCATTCCCGACAGGACTGGATACGCAGTATTTT
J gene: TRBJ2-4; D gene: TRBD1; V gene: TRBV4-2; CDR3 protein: CASSLGQARSEFGKNIQYF; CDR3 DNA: TGTGCCAGCAGCCTAGGACAGGCGAGAAGCGAGTTCGGCAAAAACATTCAGTACTTC
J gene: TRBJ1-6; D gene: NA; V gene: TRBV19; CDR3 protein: CASSVRLTPNSPLHF; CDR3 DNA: TGTGCCAGTAGTGTTAGACTGACTCCGAATTCACCCCTCCACTTT
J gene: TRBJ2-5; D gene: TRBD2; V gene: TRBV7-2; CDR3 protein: CASSLKRGGPGEQYF; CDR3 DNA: TGTGCCAGCAGCCTAAAGCGGGGGGGCCCAGGGGAGCAGTACTTC
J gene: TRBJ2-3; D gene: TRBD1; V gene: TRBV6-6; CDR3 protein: CASSSGQGEDTQYF; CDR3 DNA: TGTGCCAGCAGTTCGGGACAGGGGGAGGATACGCAGTATTTT
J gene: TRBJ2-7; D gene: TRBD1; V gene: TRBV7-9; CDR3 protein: CASSQTGGAYEQYF; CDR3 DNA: TGTGCCAGCAGCCAGACAGGGGGCGCGTACGAGCAGTACTTC
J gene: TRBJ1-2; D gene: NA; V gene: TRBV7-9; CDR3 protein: CASSLSGIINYGYTF; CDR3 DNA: TGTGCCAGCAGCTTATCGGGAATTATTAACTATGGCTACACCTTC
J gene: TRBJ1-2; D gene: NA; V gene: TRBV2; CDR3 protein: CASSTGNYGYTF; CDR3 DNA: TGTGCCAGTTCGACAGGCAACTATGGCTACACCTTC
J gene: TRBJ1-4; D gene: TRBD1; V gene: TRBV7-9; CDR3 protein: CASSPQGQATNEKLFF; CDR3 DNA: TGTGCCAGCAGCCCCCAGGGACAGGCAACTAATGAAAAACTGTTTTTT
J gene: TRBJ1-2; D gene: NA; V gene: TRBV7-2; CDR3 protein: CASSLGGAYGYTF; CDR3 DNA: TGTGCCAGCAGCTTAGGCGGCGCCTATGGCTACACCTTC
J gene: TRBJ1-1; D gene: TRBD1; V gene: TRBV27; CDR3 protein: CASRSILQGGNTEAFF; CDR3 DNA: TGTGCCAGCAGGTCGATCTTACAAGGGGGCAACACTGAAGCTTTCTTT